This entry is about one TCR beta chain. Its target is unknown. At one end the junction does not follow the germline gene, possibly because of a read error. This CDR3 spans 16 amino acids. Germline-derived CDR1 and CDR2 are SSHAT and FNYEAQ (reference sequence). Between the mid-2010s and the late 2010s, patients underwent resection in Japan or China. This record belongs to a study of immune evolution from preneoplasia to lung adenocarcinoma. Overall study results and limits: T cell clonality was higher in KRAS-mutant than EGFR-mutant or wild-type nodules. Top clone frequencies peaked in normal lung, apparently declining through invasive adenocarcinoma.

The method was immunoSEQ multiplex PCR; TCRdb's version includes in-frame clones alone and lacks a portion of them. The table lists around 5,700 clones, around 78% of them singletons, with under 9.5% in the top ten. Sample: FFPE lung adenocarcinoma in situ tissue. The source of this sequence is a donor older than 65 with lung adenocarcinoma. This rearrangement joins TRBV7-7 to TRBJ2-5; TRBD2 matches 13 bases. The CDR3 bases are TGTGCTAGCAGCTTAGGCCCCGGACTAGCGGGAGACGTTCAGTACTTC. It translates to CASSLGPGLAGDVQYF.